These 20 T cell receptor beta chains share one sample of origin, sequenced in a study of blood T cell repertoires in COVID-19 (dated by TCRdb to 2018 to 2020). The library was generated by the immunoSEQ multiplex PCR assay. This immuneACCESS table, as held by TCRdb, lists in-frame sequences with V and J called but not all clones. Of the missing ones, under half trace to an unresolved V gene in checked studies; the others have no known cause. Counted in this sample were approximately 470,000 clones; approximately 90% of them appeared once. The top ten clonotypes cover 0.7% of the sample. Sequenced sample: PBMCs or T cells enriched from blood (not recorded which). The source is a young woman who had recovered from COVID-19.

This chain joins TRBV18 and TRBJ2-1; a possible D gene is TRBD2 (5 bases). CDR1 is KGHSH and CDR2 is LQKENI in the germline V gene. This CDR3 is built from 13 residues. V lost 6 bases, J lost 7 bases, and 13 bases lay in between. The CDR3 loop is CASSHGNPNEQFF. CDR3 coding DNA: TGTGCCAGCTCTCACGGGAACCCTAATGAGCAGTTCTTC.

This chain uses TRBV6-2 or TRBV6-3 with TRBJ2-5; 11 nucleotides agree with TRBD2. V lost 2 bases and J lost 2; bases outside the gene matches: 4. CDR1 is MNHEY, CDR2 SVGEGT, per germline. The CDR3 contains 16 residues. CDR3 protein: CASSYDTSGGQETQYF. The CDR3 DNA is TGTGCCAGCAGTTACGACACTAGCGGGGGACAAGAGACCCAGTACTTC.

Comments on this clone: The identical CDR3 is also encoded by other nucleotide sequences in the sample. The rearrangement uses TRBV6-5 and TRBJ1-1; TRBD1 is a possible D gene (6 bases). CDR1 is MNHEY, CDR2 SVGAGI, per germline. V was clipped by 0 bases and J by 2 bases, with 7 bases between them. There are 14 residues in the CDR3. CDR3 sequence (DNA): TGTGCCAGCAGTTACTCACAGGGTAACACTGAAGCTTTCTTT. This sequence encodes CASSYSQGNTEAFF.

The chain couples TRBV11-2 to TRBJ1-4, with a tentative D call TRBD1 (6 bases). CDR1 is SGHAT and CDR2 is FQNNGV in the germline V gene. The CDR3 length is 15 residues. Trimming shortened V by 3 bases and J by 7 bases, and 15 bases separated the two germline ends. CDR3: CASSFGGGGREKLFF. In DNA form, the CDR3 reads TGTGCCAGCAGCTTCGGTGGGGGGGGGCGTGAAAAACTGTTTTTT.

The chain combines TRBV4-2 with TRBJ2-7; D is possibly TRBD1 (6 bases). In germline, CDR1 is LGHNA, CDR2 YNFKEQ. This CDR3 region has 13 residues. The V end lost 0 bases, the J end lost 7 bases, and 10 bases lay between the germline ends. CDR3 nucleotides: TGTGCCAGCAGCCAAGATCAGAGGGGGGAGCAGTACTTC. It encodes CASSQDQRGEQYF.

CDR3 sequence reads: CASSSWTSGGYNEQFF. The CDR3 coding sequence is TGTGCCAGCAGCTCCTGGACTAGCGGGGGTTACAATGAGCAGTTCTTC. The chain uses TRBV5-6 and TRBJ2-1, with 13 bases matching TRBD2. V was pared by 3 bases and J by 4 bases, with 4 bases of the junction left unmatched. Looked up from germline, CDR1 is SGHDT and CDR2 is YYEEEE. This CDR3 has 16 residues.

This sequence joins TRBV27 and TRBJ1-6; a possible D gene is TRBD1 (5 bases). The CDR3 sequence is 13 residues long. Trimming took off 6 bases at V and 9 bases at J, with 12 bases between the two ends. Germline CDR1 and CDR2: MNHEY and SMNVEV (reference sequence). The CDR3 region is CASSWTTASPLHF. CDR3 nucleotide sequence: TGTGCCAGCAGCTGGACAACGGCTTCACCCCTCCACTTT.

The chain joins TRBV19 to TRBJ1-5, with TRBD1 identical over 7 bases. Trimming at V came to 3 bases and at J to 0 bases, leaving 11 bases not matched to a gene. Per the germline V gene, CDR1 is LNHDA and CDR2 is SQIVND (reference sequence). CDR3 length: 18 residues. The CDR3 spells CASSMLRDSHYSNQPQHF. CDR3 sequence (DNA): TGTGCCAGTAGTATGCTCCGGGACAGTCATTATAGCAATCAGCCCCAGCATTTT.

This sequence joins TRBV19 and TRBJ2-3, with D uncertain. CDR3 length: 13 amino acids. CDR1 and CDR2 from the germline V gene are LNHDA and SQIVND (reference sequence). V lost 6 bases and J 6 bases, leaving 13 bases between the germline ends. The CDR3 DNA reads as TGTGCCAGTAGCTCCCAGGTTTACGATACGCAGTATTTT. Protein product: CASSSQVYDTQYF.

This rearrangement joins TRBV19 to TRBJ1-2; the D gene is possibly TRBD1 (6 bases). Germline CDR1 LNHDA, CDR2 SQIVND (reference sequence). The CDR3 extends over 14 amino acids. V lost 6 bases and J 5 bases, leaving 16 bases between the germline ends. This CDR3 reads CASSKGGTGYGYTF. CDR3 in DNA: TGTGCCAGTAGCAAAGGGGGTACAGGGTATGGCTACACCTTC.

This rearrangement joins TRBV24-1 to TRBJ1-2, with 10 bases lining up with TRBD1. The junction had 11 bases not matched to a gene; V was cut back by 6 bases and J by 8 bases. CDR1 is KGHDR and CDR2 is SFDVKD in the germline V gene. CDR3 length equals 15 residues. CDR3 DNA sequence: TGTGCCACCAGTTCGACTTCCCGGGACAGGGGCGGCTACACCTTC. It codes for CATSSTSRDRGGYTF.

This clone was seen more than once but under ten times. V gene TRBV5-6 combines with J gene TRBJ1-2; D gene uncertain. Trimming left V 4 bases short and J 7 bases short, with 11 bases between. Germline CDR1 reads SGHDT; CDR2 reads YYEEEE. This CDR3 has 12 residues. The CDR3 here is CASSRLGAGYTF. The CDR3 DNA reads TGTGCCAGCAGCCGCTTGGGCGCTGGCTACACCTTC.

V and J are TRBV6-4 and TRBJ2-1; TRBD1 might be the D (5 bases). The germline CDR1 and CDR2 sequences are MRHNA and SNTAGT. The CDR3 consists of 15 residues. Trimming took 4 bases from V and 7 from J, leaving 17 bases between them. CDR3 loop: CASSALAGAENEQFF. In DNA form, the CDR3 reads TGTGCCAGCAGTGCCCTGGCTGGGGCAGAGAATGAGCAGTTCTTC.

In its sample, this clone was seen once. V and J are TRBV3-1 (or the pseudogene TRBV3-2) and TRBJ1-4, with 7 bases identical to TRBD1. V shed 4 bases and J 5 bases; nucleotides not matched to a gene: 13. This CDR3 is built from 17 residues. Looked up from germline, CDR1 is LGHDT and CDR2 is YNNKEL (reference sequence). The CDR3 loop is CASSPPLEGAANEKLFF. CDR3 nucleotide sequence: TGTGCCAGCAGCCCCCCTCTAGAGGGGGCAGCCAATGAAAAACTGTTTTTT.

The chain employs TRBV3-1 (or the pseudogene TRBV3-2) and TRBJ2-2, with a possible D match to TRBD2 (5 bases). Germline-derived CDR1 and CDR2 are LGHDT and YNNKEL (reference sequence). The CDR3 is 14 amino acids. V was cut by 6 bases and J by 6 bases, with 14 bases left in between. The CDR3 DNA reads as TGTGCCAGCAGACATCTTGGGAGATCCGGGGAGCTGTTTTTT. Protein product: CASRHLGRSGELFF.

CDR3 amino acids: CASSQTTDTQYF. The CDR3 region has the DNA TGTGCCAGCAGCCAAACAACAGATACGCAGTATTTT. The rearrangement uses TRBV3-1 (or the pseudogene TRBV3-2) and TRBJ2-3; D remains unclear. V lost 2 bases and J lost 3, with 3 bases in between. The germline V gene encodes CDR1 LGHDT and CDR2 YNNKEL (reference sequence). This CDR3 spans 12 amino acids.

The rearrangement links TRBV2 to TRBJ1-2; perhaps TRBD1 as D (6 bases). The V and J ends lost 7 bases and 0 bases respectively, with 15 bases between them. The germline CDR1 and CDR2 sequences are SNHLY and FYNNEI. This CDR3 is built from 15 residues. The CDR3 coding sequence is TGTGCCAGCACCGATAGGGGGATTTCTAACTATGGCTACACCTTC. Protein product: CASTDRGISNYGYTF.

The chain recombines TRBV7-2 with TRBJ2-1; possibly TRBD1 for D (5 bases). Germline V lookup: CDR1 SGHTA, CDR2 FQGNSA. The CDR3 covers 14 residues. Trimming took 4 bases from V and 6 from J, leaving 13 bases between them. The CDR3, as DNA: TGTGCCAGCAGCTCCCTAGGGGAAACCAATGAGCAGTTCTTC. This encodes CASSSLGETNEQFF.

The V call is TRBV5-4, the J call TRBJ2-7, with 7 bases identical to TRBD1. CDR1 SGHNT and CDR2 YYREEE come from the germline V gene (reference sequence). Losses at the gene ends were 5 bases for V and 1 base for J; bases not matched to a gene: 6. This CDR3 is 14 amino acids long. The CDR3 nucleotides are TGTGCCAGCAGTTCAGACAGGGTATCCTACGAGCAGTACTTC. This codes for CASSSDRVSYEQYF.

V usage is TRBV30 and J usage is TRBJ1-6, with D possibly TRBD1 on 6 matching bases. V lost 1 base to trimming and J lost 11 bases, with 12 bases between them. Germline V gene data show CDR1 as GTSNPN and CDR2 as SVGIG (reference sequence). The CDR3 is 13 residues long. In DNA form, the CDR3 reads TGTGCCTGGAGTGAACCAGGGGAGACACCCCTCCACTTT. This translates into CAWSEPGETPLHF.